One sample yielded the 20 T cell receptor beta chains listed below, sequenced in a study of control samples from healthy donors and cancer patients. Assay: immunoSEQ multiplex PCR; the TCRdb copy retains only in-frame clones and omits some. The sample lists 100,000 to 120,000 clones; almost 85% were seen once. The sequenced sample consisted of blood. Source of these receptors: a man younger than 30 in good health.

The gene calls are TRBV5-5 and TRBJ2-3; D unclear. Trimming took off 0 bases at V and 6 bases at J, with 5 bases between the two ends. This CDR3 contains 12 residues. Per the germline V gene, CDR1 is SGHKS and CDR2 is YYEKEE (reference sequence). CDR3 protein: CASSLEKDTQYF. The CDR3 bases are TGTGCCAGCAGCTTGGAGAAGGATACGCAGTATTTT.

In DNA form, the CDR3 reads TGTGCCACCCGACCACGCGGGACTAGCGGGGGGGCTAAGAAGTTCGGGGACAATGAGCAGTTCTTC. This encodes CATRPRGTSGGAKKFGDNEQFF. V is TRBV7-6 and J is TRBJ2-1, with 16 positions matching TRBD2. The V segment lost 10 bases and the J segment 5 bases; nucleotides outside the gene matches: 26. The V gene's germline CDR1 is SGHVS and CDR2 FNYEAQ. There are 22 residues in the CDR3.

The V call is TRBV7-6, the J call TRBJ1-5; D call uncertain. CDR1 and CDR2 (germline): SGHVS, FNYEAQ. V shed 1 base and J shed 7 bases, with 11 bases lying between them. This CDR3 comprises 14 residues. The CDR3 sequence is CASSLDAGGQPQHF. CDR3 coding DNA: TGTGCCAGCAGCTTAGACGCAGGTGGGCAGCCCCAGCATTTT.

This chain connects TRBV6-5 to TRBJ2-5; D possibly corresponds to TRBD2 (6 bases). The CDR3 contains 14 residues. With 6 bases removed from V and 0 bases from J, the gap between germline ends came to 11 bases. The germline gives CDR1 MNHEY, CDR2 SVGAGI. CDR3 loop: CASSPDYNQETQYF. The DNA for the CDR3 is TGTGCCAGCAGCCCGGACTACAACCAAGAGACCCAGTACTTC.

This rearrangement joins TRBV7-2 to TRBJ2-3; D is ambiguous. Germline loops: CDR1 SGHTA, CDR2 FQGNSA. V was pared by 8 bases and J by 1 base, with 13 bases between. This CDR3 has 14 residues. CDR3 residues: CASSQVRRTDTQYF. The DNA of the CDR3 is TGTGCCAGCTCCCAAGTTAGACGCACAGATACGCAGTATTTT.

The chain is built from TRBV6-6 and TRBJ2-4; D perhaps matches TRBD1 (7 bases). Germline V gene sequence: CDR1 MNHNY, CDR2 SVGAGI (reference sequence). The CDR3 consists of 16 residues. V lost 6 bases to trimming and J lost 1 base, with 16 bases between them. The DNA for the CDR3 is TGTGCCAGCAGGGAGGGGGCAGTTAGGGCCAAAAACATTCAGTACTTC. Protein sequence: CASREGAVRAKNIQYF.

In this sample, this clone turned up a few times. V usage is TRBV7-8 and J usage is TRBJ2-7; D is possibly TRBD2 (5 bases). The germline V and J ends were trimmed by 5 bases and 6 bases, with 11 bases remaining between them. The CDR3 is made up of 12 amino acids. Per germline, CDR1 SGHVS and CDR2 FQNEAQ. The CDR3 sequence is CASSVNRGEQYF. CDR3 nucleotides: TGTGCCAGCAGCGTAAATCGGGGCGAGCAGTACTTC.

There are a few counts of this clone. The rearrangement uses TRBV28 and TRBJ1-4; 9 bases align to TRBD1. Germline V gene lookup returns CDR1 MDHEN and CDR2 SYDVKM. The CDR3 is 16 residues long. V shed 3 bases, J shed 4 bases, and the junction held 6 bases outside the gene matches. Here the CDR3 reads CASSLTTGGGNEKLFF. CDR3 coding DNA: TGTGCCAGCAGTTTGACGACAGGGGGGGGTAATGAAAAACTGTTTTTT. The variable domain in full, with the rest retrieved from reference TRBV28 and TRBJ1-4, is DVKVTQSSRYLVKRTGEKVFLECVQDMDHENMFWYRQDPGLGLRLIYFSYDVKMKEKGDIPEGYSVSREKKERFSLILESASTNQTSMYLCASSLTTGGGNEKLFFGSGTQLSVL.

The count of this clone is one. V gene TRBV28 combines with J gene TRBJ1-6; tentatively, D is TRBD1 (6 bases). The germline V gene encodes CDR1 MDHEN and CDR2 SYDVKM. The CDR3 runs to 14 residues. Trimming shortened V by 5 bases and J by 7 bases, and 12 bases separated the two germline ends. The CDR3 DNA follows: TGTGCCAGCAGTCACAGGGTAAGAAATTCACCCCTCCACTTT. It is translated as CASSHRVRNSPLHF. The full variable domain, rest sourced from reference TRBV28 and TRBJ1-6, is DVKVTQSSRYLVKRTGEKVFLECVQDMDHENMFWYRQDPGLGLRLIYFSYDVKMKEKGDIPEGYSVSREKKERFSLILESASTNQTSMYLCASSHRVRNSPLHFGNGTRLTVT.

V and J are TRBV5-6 and TRBJ1-2, with TRBD1 matching 7 bases. Per the germline V gene, CDR1 is SGHDT and CDR2 is YYEEEE. With V trimmed by 4 bases and J by 2 bases, 8 bases remained unmatched. The CDR3 has 15 residues. CDR3 sequence (DNA): TGTGCCAGCAGCCCCCCGGGACAGCGAAACTATGGCTACACCTTC. Translation: CASSPPGQRNYGYTF.

This clone was recorded a few times. This chain links TRBV5-4 with TRBJ2-3; the D is unclear. The ends were cut back, 4 bases at V and 2 bases at J, with 8 bases in the middle. This CDR3 comprises 13 residues. Per the germline V gene, CDR1 is SGHNT and CDR2 is YYREEE (reference sequence). CDR3 region: CASSRLYTDTQYF. The CDR3 coding sequence is TGTGCCAGCAGCAGGCTTTACACAGATACGCAGTATTTT.

DNA of the CDR3: TGTGCCAGCCTTCCCGAGAGAGGGGCTACCTATGGCTACACCTTC. This gives the protein CASLPERGATYGYTF. The chain is built from TRBV11-2 and TRBJ1-2; D is possibly TRBD1 (5 bases). The CDR3 runs 15 residues. Germline lookup yields CDR1 SGHAT and CDR2 FQNNGV. Trimming left V 8 bases short and J 4 bases short, with 20 bases between.

This rearrangement joins TRBV18 to TRBJ1-1; D gene unclear. The germline V and J ends were trimmed by 6 bases and 1 base, with 21 bases remaining between them. CDR3 length: 17 residues. Germline V gives CDR1 KGHSH, CDR2 LQKENI. The CDR3 here is CASSPSHGLAGNTEAFF. The CDR3 coding sequence is TGTGCCAGCTCGCCAAGTCACGGCCTCGCGGGGAACACTGAAGCTTTCTTT. Combining the CDR3 with reference TRBV18 and TRBJ1-1 gives the whole variable domain NAGVMQNPRHLVRRRGQEARLRCSPMKGHSHVYWYRQLPEEGLKFMVYLQKENIIDESGMPKERFSAEFPKEGPSILRIQQVVRGDSAAYFCASSPSHGLAGNTEAFFGQGTRLTVV.

The sample holds many counts of this clone. The V and J genes are TRBV27 and TRBJ1-5; D is possibly TRBD1 (5 bases). The V gene's germline CDR1 is MNHEY and CDR2 SMNVEV (reference sequence). The CDR3 extends over 18 amino acids. Trimming shortened V by 4 bases and J by 4 bases, and 23 bases separated the two germline ends. CDR3 residues: CASSSFPITKGVNQPQHF. DNA of the CDR3: TGTGCCAGCAGTTCATTCCCTATTACGAAAGGGGTAAATCAGCCCCAGCATTTT.

This clone has only one observation. The V and J genes are TRBV28 and TRBJ1-1; D remains ambiguous. The germline gives CDR1 MDHEN, CDR2 SYDVKM. This CDR3 comprises 18 residues. Trimming took 3 bases from V and 1 from J, leaving 21 bases between them. CDR3 region: CASSFFLYSAGENTEAFF. In DNA, the CDR3 is TGTGCCAGCAGTTTCTTCTTGTATTCGGCAGGCGAGAACACTGAAGCTTTCTTT.

V usage is TRBV6-6 and J usage is TRBJ1-5; D is unresolved. Deletions cut 8 bases from V and 4 bases from J, with 12 bases between. CDR3 length equals 13 residues. Germline V CDR1 and CDR2: MNHNY, SVGAGI (reference sequence). The CDR3, as DNA: TGTGCCAGCGCCCAAGGCCCGAATCAGCCCCAGCATTTT. It is translated as CASAQGPNQPQHF.

In its sample, this clone was seen a few times. V gene TRBV10-3 combines with J gene TRBJ2-5; 10 nucleotides line up with TRBD2. The CDR3 covers 16 residues. Trimming at V came to 0 bases and at J to 8 bases, leaving 9 bases not matched to a gene. Germline CDR1 and CDR2: ENHRY and SYGVKD. This chain's CDR3 is CAISESWIIAGGTQYF. The CDR3 DNA reads TGTGCCATCAGTGAGTCGTGGATTATAGCGGGGGGCACCCAGTACTTC.

The J gene is TRBJ2-1, the V gene TRBV18, with D possibly matching TRBD1 (5 bases). The CDR3 has 16 amino acids. V was cut by 3 bases and J by 4 bases, with 16 bases left in between. The germline V gene has CDR1 KGHSH and CDR2 LQKENI. This CDR3 is CASSPQGISLYNEQFF. CDR3 in DNA: TGTGCCAGCTCACCTCAGGGTATCTCCTTATACAATGAGCAGTTCTTC.

This chain links TRBV5-1 with TRBJ1-4; 7 positions agree with TRBD1. Per the germline V gene, CDR1 is SGHRS and CDR2 is YFSETQ. CDR3 length: 18 residues. V lost 0 bases to trimming and J lost 7 bases; unmatched junction nucleotides: 15. The CDR3 region is CASSLVSIQGQSSEKLFF. Written as DNA, the CDR3 is TGCGCCAGCAGCTTGGTGTCTATACAGGGACAGAGTTCTGAAAAACTGTTTTTT.

The chain joins TRBV5-1 to TRBJ1-4; the match to TRBD1 covers 9 bases. The CDR3 extends over 15 amino acids. V was pared by 4 bases and J by 6 bases, with 7 bases of the junction left unmatched. CDR1 SGHRS and CDR2 YFSETQ come from the germline V gene. The CDR3 loop is CASSELGQGHEKLFF. CDR3 sequence (DNA): TGCGCCAGCAGCGAGTTGGGACAGGGACATGAAAAACTGTTTTTT.